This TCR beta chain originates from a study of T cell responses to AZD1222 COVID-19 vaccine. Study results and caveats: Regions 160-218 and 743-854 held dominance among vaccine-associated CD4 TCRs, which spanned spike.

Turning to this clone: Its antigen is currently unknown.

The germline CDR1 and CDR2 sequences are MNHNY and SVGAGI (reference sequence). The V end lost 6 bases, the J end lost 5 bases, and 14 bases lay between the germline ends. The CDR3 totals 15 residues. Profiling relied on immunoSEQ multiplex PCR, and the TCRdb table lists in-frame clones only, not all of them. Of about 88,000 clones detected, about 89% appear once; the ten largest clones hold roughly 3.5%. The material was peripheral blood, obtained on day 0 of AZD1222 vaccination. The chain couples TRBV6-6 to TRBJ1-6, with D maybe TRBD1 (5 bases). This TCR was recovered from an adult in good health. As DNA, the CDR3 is TGTGCCAGCAGCCGCGGGGCGGCCGATAATTCACCCCTCCACTTT. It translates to CASSRGAADNSPLHF.